The clone carrying this T cell receptor beta chain has at least ten counts. Its antigen remains unidentified. Diagnosis relied on clinical symptoms, serum thyroxine, TRAb, thyroid ultrasound and orbital computed tomography. This sample is part of a study of Graves' ophthalmopathy and Graves' hyperthyroidism. On the study more broadly: Untreated patients at initial diagnosis provided peripheral blood.

RNA transcripts served as template for amplifying TCR beta CDR3 sequences. An opening RT-PCR round employed HTBI primers and preceded a second-round multiplex PCR. TCRdb independently ran MiXCR on the multiplex PCR reads; one entry per CDR3 protein. The repertoire holds some 210,000 distinct CDR3 sequences, with around 30% as singletons. The germline V gene has CDR1 DFQATT and CDR2 SNEGSKA (reference sequence). The V gene end was trimmed by 3 bases and the J gene end by 3 bases; junction bases not matched to a gene: 3. CDR3 length equals 13 residues. General study findings and limits: Discrimination between ophthalmopathy and stable hyperthyroidism by a 13-signature model showed about 88% sensitivity and about 80% specificity.

This receptor was obtained from a man aged 50 or older with Graves' ophthalmopathy. The sample comprised peripheral blood. This chain uses TRBV20-1 with TRBJ2-7; TRBD2 aligns across 9 bases. The CDR3 bases are TGCAGTGCTAGTCAACTAGCGGGCTACGAGCAGTACTTC. This codes for CSASQLAGYEQYF.